This T cell receptor (beta chain) came from a study of PD-L1 blockade in urothelial cancer. In the study overall: Atezolizumab 1,200 mg was given intravenously every 3 weeks, starting 2014. T cell content in blood samples showed a median of about 150,000.

Study findings and constraints: Blood TCR clonality below the median before treatment was a predictor of better survival.

J lost 8 bases, V lost 4 bases, and 8 bases had no gene match. The CDR3 totals 15 residues. Germline V lookup: CDR1 SGHNT, CDR2 YYREEE (reference sequence). As regards this clone: Its target is unknown.

Every PCR got spiked synthetic TCR analog templates. Method: immunoSEQ multiplex PCR; TCRdb's copy keeps in-frame clones and lacks some. The sample carries approximately 15,000 clones, around 90% recorded once. V is TRBV5-4 and J is TRBJ1-6; TRBD1 agrees at 8 bases. This clonotype was sampled from a man over 45 with urothelial cancer. The material was PBMCs, obtained around atezolizumab (anti-PD-L1) treatment. CDR3: CASSTVQGVDSPLHF. CDR3 bases: TGTGCCAGCAGCACCGTACAGGGGGTCGATTCACCCCTCCACTTT. The whole variable domain, filled in from reference TRBV5-4 and TRBJ1-6, reads ETGVTQSPTHLIKTRGQQVTLRCSSQSGHNTVSWYQQALGQGPQFIFQYYREEENGRGNFPPRFSGLQFPNYSSELNVNALELDDSALYLCASSTVQGVDSPLHFGNGTRLTVT.